This T cell receptor beta chain comes out of a study of T cell repertoires and leukemia-associated antigens. As concerns this clonotype: Its antigen is not identified. Its ends do not fully match the called genes, so a read error is possible.

The CD3+ T cells first had an overnight rest without serum. The CDR3 contains 12 residues. CDR1 SQVTM and CDR2 ANQGSEA come from the germline V gene. In TCRdb, the 5' RACE reads were re-called with MiXCR into one record per CDR3 protein. The repertoire consists of some 11,000 distinct CDR3 sequences, with roughly 39% occurring once and the leading ten covering less than 40%. Notes on the study in general: No significant group difference appeared in Vbeta, Jbeta or VDJ counts. Specificity and function of the expanded clones need further investigation.

The clonotype was recovered from a female donor in good health. The sample consisted of CD3+ T cells sorted from blood and cultured. The chain employs TRBV29-1 and TRBJ2-7, with a weak D call TRBD1 (6 bases). The end of the DNA aligns better with TRBJ2-1, so the J call may be wrong. The CDR3 DNA is TGCGGCGTGGTCGGACAGAGGAATGAGCAGTTCTTC. It translates to CGVVGQRNEQFF.